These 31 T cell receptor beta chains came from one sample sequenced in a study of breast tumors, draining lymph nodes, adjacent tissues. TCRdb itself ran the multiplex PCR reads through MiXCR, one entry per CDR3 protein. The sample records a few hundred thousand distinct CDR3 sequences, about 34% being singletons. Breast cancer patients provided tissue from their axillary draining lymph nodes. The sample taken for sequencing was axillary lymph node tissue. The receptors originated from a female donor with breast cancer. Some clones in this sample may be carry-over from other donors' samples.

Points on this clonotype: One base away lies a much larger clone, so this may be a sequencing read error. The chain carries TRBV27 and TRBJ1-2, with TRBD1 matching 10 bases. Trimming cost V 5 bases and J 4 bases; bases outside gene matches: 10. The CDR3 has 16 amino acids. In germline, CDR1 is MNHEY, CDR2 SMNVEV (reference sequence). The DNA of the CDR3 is TGTGCCAGCAGTCAAACCCAGACAGGGGGCGCCTATGGCTACACCTTC. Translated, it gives CASSQTQTGGAYGYTF.

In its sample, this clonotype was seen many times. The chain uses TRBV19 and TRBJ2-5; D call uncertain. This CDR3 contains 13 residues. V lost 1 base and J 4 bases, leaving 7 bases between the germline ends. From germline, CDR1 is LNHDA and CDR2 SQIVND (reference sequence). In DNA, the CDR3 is TGTGCCAGTAGTATAGTCGGTCGAGAGACCCAGTACTTC. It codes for CASSIVGRETQYF.

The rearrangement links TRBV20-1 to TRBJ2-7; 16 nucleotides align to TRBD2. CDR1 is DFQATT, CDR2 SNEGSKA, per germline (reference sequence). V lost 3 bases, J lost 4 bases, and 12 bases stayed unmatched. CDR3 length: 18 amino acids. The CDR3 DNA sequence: TGCAGTGCTAGCGGGACTAGCGGGGGGGACCCACAAGGATACGAGCAGTACTTC. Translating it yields CSASGTSGGDPQGYEQYF.

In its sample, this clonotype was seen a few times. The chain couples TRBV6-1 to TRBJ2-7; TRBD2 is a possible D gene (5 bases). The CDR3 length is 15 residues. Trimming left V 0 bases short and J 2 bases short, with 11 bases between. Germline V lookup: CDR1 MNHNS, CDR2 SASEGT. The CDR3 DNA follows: TGTGCCAGCAGTGAAGCGGCGGTGGGAGCCTACGAGCAGTACTTC. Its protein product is CASSEAAVGAYEQYF.

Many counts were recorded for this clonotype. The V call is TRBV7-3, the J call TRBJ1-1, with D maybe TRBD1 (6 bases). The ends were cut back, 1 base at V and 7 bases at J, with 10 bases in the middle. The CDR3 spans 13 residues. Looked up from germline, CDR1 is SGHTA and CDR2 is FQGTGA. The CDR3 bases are TGTGCCAGCAGCTTAAGACAGGAGCATGAAGCTTTCTTT. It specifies CASSLRQEHEAFF.

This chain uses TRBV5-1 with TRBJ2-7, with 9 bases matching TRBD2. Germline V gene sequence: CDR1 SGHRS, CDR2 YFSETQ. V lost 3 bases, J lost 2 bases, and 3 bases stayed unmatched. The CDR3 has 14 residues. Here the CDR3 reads CASSSAGGPYEQYF. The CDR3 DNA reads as TGCGCCAGCAGCTCAGCGGGAGGACCCTACGAGCAGTACTTC.

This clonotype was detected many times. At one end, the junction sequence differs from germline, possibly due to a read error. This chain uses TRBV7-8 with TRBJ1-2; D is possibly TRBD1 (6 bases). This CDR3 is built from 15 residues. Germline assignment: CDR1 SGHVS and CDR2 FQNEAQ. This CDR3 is CASVRDTKANYGYPF. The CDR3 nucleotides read TGTGCCAGCGTCCGGGACACGAAAGCTAACTATGGCTACCCCTTC. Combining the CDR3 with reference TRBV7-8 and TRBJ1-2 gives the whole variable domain GAGVSQSPRYKVAKRGQDVALRCDPISGHVSLFWYQQALGQGPEFLTYFQNEAQLDKSGLPSDRFFAERPEGSVSTLKIQRTQQEDSAVYLCASVRDTKANYGYPFGSGTRLTVV.

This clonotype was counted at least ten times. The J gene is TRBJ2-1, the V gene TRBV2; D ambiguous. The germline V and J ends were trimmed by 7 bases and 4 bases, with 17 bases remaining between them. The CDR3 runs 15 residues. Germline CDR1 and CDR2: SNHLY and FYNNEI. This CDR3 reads CASTLNSQYYNEQFF. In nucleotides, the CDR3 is TGTGCCAGCACCCTTAACAGTCAATATTACAATGAGCAGTTCTTC.

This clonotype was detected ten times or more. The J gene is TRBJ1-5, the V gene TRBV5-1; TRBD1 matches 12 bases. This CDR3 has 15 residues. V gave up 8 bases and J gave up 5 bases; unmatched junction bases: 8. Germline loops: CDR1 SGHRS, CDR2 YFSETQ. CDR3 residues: CASKTGTGGDQPQHF. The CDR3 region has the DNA TGCGCCAGTAAAACCGGGACAGGGGGCGATCAGCCCCAGCATTTT.

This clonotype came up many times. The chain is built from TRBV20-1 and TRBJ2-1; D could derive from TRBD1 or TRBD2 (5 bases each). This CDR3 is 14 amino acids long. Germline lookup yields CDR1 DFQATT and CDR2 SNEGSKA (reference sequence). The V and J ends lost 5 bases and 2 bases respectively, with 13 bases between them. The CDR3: CSAPRDGTYNEQFF. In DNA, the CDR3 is TGCAGTGCTCCCCGGGACGGAACCTACAATGAGCAGTTCTTC.

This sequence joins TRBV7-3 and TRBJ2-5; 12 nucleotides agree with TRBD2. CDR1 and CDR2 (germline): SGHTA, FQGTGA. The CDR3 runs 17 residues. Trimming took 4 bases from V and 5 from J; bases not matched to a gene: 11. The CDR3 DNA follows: TGTGCCAGCAGCTCGCACACTAGCGGGAGGTCGAGGGAGACCCAGTACTTC. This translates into CASSSHTSGRSRETQYF.

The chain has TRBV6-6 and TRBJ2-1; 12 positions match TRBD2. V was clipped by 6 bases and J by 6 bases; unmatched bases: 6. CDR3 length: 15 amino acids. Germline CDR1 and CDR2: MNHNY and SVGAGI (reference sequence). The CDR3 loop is CASRQLAGGINEQFF. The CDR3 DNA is TGTGCCAGCAGACAACTAGCGGGAGGTATCAATGAGCAGTTCTTC.

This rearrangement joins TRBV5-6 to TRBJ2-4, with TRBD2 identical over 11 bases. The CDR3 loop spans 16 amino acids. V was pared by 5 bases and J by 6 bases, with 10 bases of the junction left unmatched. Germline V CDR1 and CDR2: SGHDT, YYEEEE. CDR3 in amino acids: CASRLIAGGNGNIQYF. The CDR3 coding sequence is TGTGCCAGCAGGCTTATAGCGGGGGGGAATGGAAACATTCAGTACTTC.

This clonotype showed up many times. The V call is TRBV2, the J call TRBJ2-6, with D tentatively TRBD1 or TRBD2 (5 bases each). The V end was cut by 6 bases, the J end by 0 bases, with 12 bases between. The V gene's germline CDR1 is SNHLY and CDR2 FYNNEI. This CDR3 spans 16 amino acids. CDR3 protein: CASSGTVSSGANVLTF. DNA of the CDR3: TGTGCCAGCAGCGGGACGGTGAGCTCTGGGGCCAACGTCCTGACTTTC. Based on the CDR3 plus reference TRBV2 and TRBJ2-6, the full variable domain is EPEVTQTPSHQVTQMGQEVILRCVPISNHLYFYWYRQILGQKVEFLVSFYNNEISEKSEIFDDQFSVERPDGSNFTLKIRSTKLEDSAMYFCASSGTVSSGANVLTFGAGSRLTVL.

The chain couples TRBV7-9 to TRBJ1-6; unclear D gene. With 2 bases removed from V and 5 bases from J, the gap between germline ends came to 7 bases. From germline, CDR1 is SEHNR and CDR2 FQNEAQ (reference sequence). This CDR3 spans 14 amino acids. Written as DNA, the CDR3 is TGTGCCAGCAGCTTACCCAGAGATAATTCACCCCTCCACTTT. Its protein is CASSLPRDNSPLHF.

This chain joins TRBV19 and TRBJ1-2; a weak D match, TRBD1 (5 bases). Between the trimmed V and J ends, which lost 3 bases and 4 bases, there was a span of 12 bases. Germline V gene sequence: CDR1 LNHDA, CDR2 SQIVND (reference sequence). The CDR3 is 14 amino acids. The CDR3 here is CASSISRGSYGYTF. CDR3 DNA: TGTGCCAGTAGTATTTCCCGGGGCTCCTATGGCTACACCTTC. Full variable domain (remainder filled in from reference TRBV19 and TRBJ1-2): DGGITQSPKYLFRKEGQNVTLSCEQNLNHDAMYWYRQDPGQGLRLIYYSQIVNDFQKGDIAEGYSVSREKKESFPLTVTSAQKNPTAFYLCASSISRGSYGYTFGSGTRLTVV.

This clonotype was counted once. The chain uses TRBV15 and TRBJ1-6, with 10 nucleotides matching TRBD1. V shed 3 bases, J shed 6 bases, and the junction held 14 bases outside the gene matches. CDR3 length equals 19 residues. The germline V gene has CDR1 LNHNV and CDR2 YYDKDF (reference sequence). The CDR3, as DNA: TGTGCCACCAGCAGGGGATGGGGGGGGACAGGGGACCTTAATTCACCCCTCCACTTT. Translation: CATSRGWGGTGDLNSPLHF.

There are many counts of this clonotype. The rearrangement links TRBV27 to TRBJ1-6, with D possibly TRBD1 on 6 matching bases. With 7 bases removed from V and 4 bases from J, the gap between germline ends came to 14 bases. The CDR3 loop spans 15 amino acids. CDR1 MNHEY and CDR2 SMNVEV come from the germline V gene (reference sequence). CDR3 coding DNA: TGTGCCAGCACCCACGGGGGCAGATATAATTCACCCCTCCACTTT. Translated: CASTHGGRYNSPLHF.

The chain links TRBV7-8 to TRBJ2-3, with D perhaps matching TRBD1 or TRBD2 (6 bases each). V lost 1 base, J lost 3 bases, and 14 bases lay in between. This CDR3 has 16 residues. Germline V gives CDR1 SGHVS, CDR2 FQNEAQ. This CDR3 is CASSLGGGGGTDTQYF. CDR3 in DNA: TGTGCCAGCAGCTTAGGGGGCGGAGGGGGAACAGATACGCAGTATTTT.

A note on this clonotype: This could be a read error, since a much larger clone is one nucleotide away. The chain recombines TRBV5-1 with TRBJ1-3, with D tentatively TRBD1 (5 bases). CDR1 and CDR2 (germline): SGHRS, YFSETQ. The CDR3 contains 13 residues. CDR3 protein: CTSRRDGGNTIYF. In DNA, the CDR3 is TGCACCAGCAGAAGGGACGGCGGAAACACCATATATTTT.

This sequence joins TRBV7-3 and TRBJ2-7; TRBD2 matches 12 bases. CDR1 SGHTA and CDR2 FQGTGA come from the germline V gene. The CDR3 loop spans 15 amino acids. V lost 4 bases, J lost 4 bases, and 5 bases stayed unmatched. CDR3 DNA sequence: TGTGCCAGCAGCTCTAGCGGGGGGGCCCAATACGAGCAGTACTTC. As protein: CASSSSGGAQYEQYF.

The CDR3 protein is CASSHHRGRELFF. The CDR3 nucleotides read TGCGCCAGCAGCCACCACAGGGGTCGGGAGCTGTTTTTT. V is TRBV4-1 and J is TRBJ2-2; 7 bases fit TRBD1. There are 13 residues in the CDR3. V gave up 3 bases and J gave up 9 bases; unmatched junction bases: 4. Looked up from germline, CDR1 is MGHRA and CDR2 is YSYEKL.

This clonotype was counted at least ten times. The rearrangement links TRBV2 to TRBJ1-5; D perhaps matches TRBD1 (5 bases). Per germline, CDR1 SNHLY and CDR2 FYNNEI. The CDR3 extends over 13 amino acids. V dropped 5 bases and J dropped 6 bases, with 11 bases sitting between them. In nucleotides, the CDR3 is TGTGCCAGCAGTAGACAGTTGTTTCAGCCCCAGCATTTT. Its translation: CASSRQLFQPQHF.

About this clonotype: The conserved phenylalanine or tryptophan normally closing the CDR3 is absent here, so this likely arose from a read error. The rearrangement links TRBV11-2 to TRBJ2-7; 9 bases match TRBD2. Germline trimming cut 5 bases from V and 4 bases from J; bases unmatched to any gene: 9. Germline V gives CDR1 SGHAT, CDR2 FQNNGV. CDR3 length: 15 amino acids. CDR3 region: CASSQASGTGYEQYL. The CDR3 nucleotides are TGTGCCAGCAGCCAAGCTAGCGGGACTGGTTACGAGCAGTACCTC.

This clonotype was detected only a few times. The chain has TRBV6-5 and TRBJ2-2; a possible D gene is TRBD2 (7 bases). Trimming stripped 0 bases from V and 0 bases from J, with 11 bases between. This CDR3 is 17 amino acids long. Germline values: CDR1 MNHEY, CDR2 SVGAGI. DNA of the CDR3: TGTGCCAGCAGTTACTCCCTGGGGGGGCCGAACACCGGGGAGCTGTTTTTT. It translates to CASSYSLGGPNTGELFF.

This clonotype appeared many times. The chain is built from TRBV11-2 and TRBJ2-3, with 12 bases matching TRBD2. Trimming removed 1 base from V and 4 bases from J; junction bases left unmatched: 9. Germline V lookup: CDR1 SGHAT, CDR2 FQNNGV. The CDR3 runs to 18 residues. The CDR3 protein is CASSLVVRASGGADTQYF. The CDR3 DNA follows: TGTGCCAGCAGCTTAGTTGTAAGGGCTAGCGGGGGGGCAGATACGCAGTATTTT.

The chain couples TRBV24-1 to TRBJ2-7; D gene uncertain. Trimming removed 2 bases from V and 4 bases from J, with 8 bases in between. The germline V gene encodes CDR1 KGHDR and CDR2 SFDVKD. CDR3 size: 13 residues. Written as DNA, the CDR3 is TGTGCCACCAGTGATTCTACGGGTTACGAGCAGTACTTC. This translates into CATSDSTGYEQYF.

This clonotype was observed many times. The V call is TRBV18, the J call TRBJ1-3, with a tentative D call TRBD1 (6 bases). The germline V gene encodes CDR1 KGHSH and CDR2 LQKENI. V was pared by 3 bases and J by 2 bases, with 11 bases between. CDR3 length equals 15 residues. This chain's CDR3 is CASSPDSRPGNTIYF. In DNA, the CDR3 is TGTGCCAGCTCACCGGACAGTCGACCTGGAAACACCATATATTTT.

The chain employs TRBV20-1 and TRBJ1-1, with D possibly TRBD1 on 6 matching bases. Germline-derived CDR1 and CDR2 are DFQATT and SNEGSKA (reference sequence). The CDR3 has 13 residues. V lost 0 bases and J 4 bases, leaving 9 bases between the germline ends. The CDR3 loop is CSAREGGSTEAFF. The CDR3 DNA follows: TGCAGTGCTAGAGAGGGGGGCAGCACTGAAGCTTTCTTT.

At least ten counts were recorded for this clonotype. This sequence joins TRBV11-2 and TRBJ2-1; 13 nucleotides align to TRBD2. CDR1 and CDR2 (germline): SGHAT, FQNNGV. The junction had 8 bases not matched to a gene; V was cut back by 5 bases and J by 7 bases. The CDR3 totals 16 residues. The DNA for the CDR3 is TGTGCCAGCAGCAAACGGACTAGCGGGAGTTTTAATGAGCAGTTCTTC. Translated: CASSKRTSGSFNEQFF.

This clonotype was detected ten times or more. Here the CDR3 DNA reads TGTGCCAGCAGCTTTGGAGGCCCGAGCTCCTACGAGCAGTACTTC. Amino acid sequence: CASSFGGPSSYEQYF. This sequence joins TRBV7-9 and TRBJ2-7, with D tentatively TRBD2 (5 bases). The CDR3 contains 15 residues. CDR1 is SEHNR and CDR2 is FQNEAQ in the germline V gene (reference sequence). Trimming took off 3 bases at V and 0 bases at J, with 12 bases between the two ends.